This T cell receptor beta chain originates from a study of blood T cell repertoires in COVID-19. Study overall: Whether acute or convalescent, the COVID-19 samples came from the United States, Italy and Spain. T cells, B-cell-depleted T cells, or PBMCs provided the cDNA or gDNA that served as material.

In germline, CDR1 is KGHSH, CDR2 LQKENI. V was pared by 5 bases and J by 1 base, with 15 bases between. The CDR3 consists of 16 residues. Methods used by the authors: The authors estimated nucleated cell counts from reference gene primer amplification. TCRdb's copy holds only in-frame clones and misses some; the assay was immunoSEQ multiplex PCR. V and J calls and clone size are as listed in that table; D and trimming were resolved from the DNA. Of 70,000 to 85,000 clones detected, approximately 80% appear once; the ten largest clones hold 15% to 18%. The specimen sequenced was peripheral blood. The chain employs TRBV18 and TRBJ1-5; possibly TRBD1 for D (6 bases). This receptor was obtained from a woman over 75 with acute or convalescent COVID-19. The CDR3 DNA reads as TGTGCCAGCTCAGGAGAAACAGGGCAGAGCAATCAGCCCCAGCATTTT. Protein sequence: CASSGETGQSNQPQHF.